The next 4 T cell receptor beta chains were all read from a single sample in a study of human T cells and chemical hapten exposure. TCRdb re-derived calls from the RACE reads in MiXCR, one entry per CDR3 protein. Altogether about 82,000 distinct CDR3 sequences are present, 6.6% being singletons, with the ten largest covering 1.3%. Sample time point: patch test 2, 6 weeks after DPC sensitization. Treatment in this sample: therapeutic diphenylcyclopropenone sensitization with weekly scalp DPC. Sequenced material: whole blood, taken in connection with sensitization to the hapten diphenylcyclopropenone (DPC). The source is a woman younger than 45 with alopecia areata. Some clones in this sample may be carry-over from other donors' samples.

The table lists this clonotype with many counts. CDR3 in DNA: TGCAGTGCTAGTGTTGGCGGGACAGATACGCAGTATTTT. Amino acids: CSASVGGTDTQYF. The gene calls are TRBV20-1 and TRBJ2-3, with a weak D call TRBD2 (5 bases). V lost 3 bases to trimming and J lost 3 bases, with 10 bases between them. This CDR3 comprises 13 residues. CDR1 is DFQATT and CDR2 is SNEGSKA in the germline V gene (reference sequence).

This clonotype was observed at least ten times. The DNA of the CDR3 is TGTGCCAGCAGTTCGGGACAGGGGACCTACGAGCAGTACTTC. Its protein product is CASSSGQGTYEQYF. The chain recombines TRBV12-3 or TRBV12-4 with TRBJ2-7, with TRBD1 matching over 10 bases. There are 14 residues in the CDR3. V was clipped by 4 bases and J by 2 bases; unmatched bases: 2.

The V gene is TRBV2, the J gene TRBJ1-1; 7 positions agree with TRBD1. From germline, CDR1 is SNHLY and CDR2 FYNNEI. The CDR3 is 13 amino acids. J was trimmed by 4 bases and V by 6 bases; bases with no gene match: 5. The CDR3 loop is CASRDRQITEAFF. Written as DNA, the CDR3 is TGTGCCAGCAGGGACAGGCAGATCACTGAAGCTTTCTTT.

This chain joins TRBV20-1 and TRBJ1-5; 7 bases agree with TRBD1. J lost 4 bases, V lost 3 bases, and 3 bases had no gene match. The CDR3 has 13 amino acids. Germline CDR1 and CDR2: DFQATT and SNEGSKA (reference sequence). CDR3 residues: CSASGTVNQPQHF. CDR3 sequence (DNA): TGCAGTGCTAGCGGGACAGTGAATCAGCCCCAGCATTTT.